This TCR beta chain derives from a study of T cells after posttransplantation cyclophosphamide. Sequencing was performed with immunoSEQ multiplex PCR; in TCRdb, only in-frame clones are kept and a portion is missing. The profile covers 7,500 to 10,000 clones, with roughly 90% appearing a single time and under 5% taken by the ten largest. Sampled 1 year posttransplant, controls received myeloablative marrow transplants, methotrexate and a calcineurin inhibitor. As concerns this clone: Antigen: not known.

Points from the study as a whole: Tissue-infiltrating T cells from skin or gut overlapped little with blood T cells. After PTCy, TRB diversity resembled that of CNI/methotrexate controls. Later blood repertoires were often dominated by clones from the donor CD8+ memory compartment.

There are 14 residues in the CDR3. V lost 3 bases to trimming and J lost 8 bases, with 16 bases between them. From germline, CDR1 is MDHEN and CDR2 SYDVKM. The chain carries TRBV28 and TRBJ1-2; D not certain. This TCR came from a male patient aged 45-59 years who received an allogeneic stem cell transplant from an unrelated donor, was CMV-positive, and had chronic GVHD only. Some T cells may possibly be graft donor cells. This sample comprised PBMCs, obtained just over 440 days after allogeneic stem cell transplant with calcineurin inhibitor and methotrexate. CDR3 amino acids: CASSLEGGGRGYTF. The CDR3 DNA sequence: TGTGCCAGCAGTTTGGAAGGAGGAGGGCGCGGCTACACCTTC.